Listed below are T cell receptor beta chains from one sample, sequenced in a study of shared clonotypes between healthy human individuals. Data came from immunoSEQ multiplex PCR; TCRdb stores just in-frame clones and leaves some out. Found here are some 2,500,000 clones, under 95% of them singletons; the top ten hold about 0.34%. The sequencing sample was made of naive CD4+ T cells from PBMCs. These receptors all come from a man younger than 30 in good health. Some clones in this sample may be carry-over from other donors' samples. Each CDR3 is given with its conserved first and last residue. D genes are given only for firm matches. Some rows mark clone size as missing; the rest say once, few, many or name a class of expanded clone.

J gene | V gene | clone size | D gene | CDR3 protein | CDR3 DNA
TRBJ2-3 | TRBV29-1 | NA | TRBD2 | CSVQREPTDTQYF | TGCAGCGTTCAGCGGGAACCCACAGATACGCAGTATTTT
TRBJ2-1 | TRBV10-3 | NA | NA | CAISGPAAGRDSNEQFF | TGTGCCATCAGTGGCCCCGCCGCCGGGCGGGACAGCAATGAGCAGTTCTTC
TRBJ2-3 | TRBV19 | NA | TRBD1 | CASNLGQTSTDTQYF | TGTGCCAGTAACCTGGGACAGACTAGCACAGATACGCAGTATTTT
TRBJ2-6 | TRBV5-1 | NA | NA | CASSLEGSGANVLTF | TGCGCCAGCAGCTTGGAAGGGTCTGGGGCCAACGTCCTGACTTTC
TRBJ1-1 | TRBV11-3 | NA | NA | CASSLGGDQGTEAFF | TGTGCCAGCAGCTTAGGTGGGGACCAGGGAACTGAAGCTTTCTTT
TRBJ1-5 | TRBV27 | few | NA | CASSPRDGRNQPQHF | TGTGCCAGCAGTCCAAGGGACGGCCGCAATCAGCCCCAGCATTTT
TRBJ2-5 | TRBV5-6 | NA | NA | CASSLGPRETQYF | TGTGCCAGCAGCTTGGGTCCGCGGGAGACCCAGTACTTC
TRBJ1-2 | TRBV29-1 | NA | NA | CSVDTGKFYGYTF | TGCAGCGTTGACACAGGGAAGTTCTATGGCTACACCTTC
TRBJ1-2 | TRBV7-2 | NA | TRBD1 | CASSEDRDALGGYTF | TGTGCCAGCAGCGAAGACAGGGACGCCCTGGGTGGCTACACCTTC
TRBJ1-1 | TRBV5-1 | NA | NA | CASSLGEGNTEAFF | TGCGCCAGCAGCCTCGGTGAGGGAAACACTGAAGCTTTCTTT
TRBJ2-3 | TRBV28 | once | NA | CASSPGGVPDTQYF | TGTGCCAGCAGTCCAGGTGGGGTTCCAGATACGCAGTATTTT
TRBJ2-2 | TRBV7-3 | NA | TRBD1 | CASRVLPGQITGELFF | TGTGCCAGCAGGGTACTACCGGGACAGATCACCGGGGAGCTGTTTTTT
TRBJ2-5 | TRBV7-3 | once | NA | CASSKTGQETQYF | TGTGCCAGCAGCAAGACAGGCCAAGAGACCCAGTACTTC
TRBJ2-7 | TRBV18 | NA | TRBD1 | CASSQGTGTGFEQYF | TGTGCCAGCTCCCAAGGTACCGGGACAGGGTTTGAGCAGTACTTC
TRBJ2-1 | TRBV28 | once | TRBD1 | CASTTMRGTGYNEQFF | TGTGCCAGCACCACGATGCGGGGGACAGGGTACAATGAGCAGTTCTTC
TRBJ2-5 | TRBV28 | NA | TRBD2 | CASSLRGDGETQYF | TGTGCCAGCAGTTTACGGGGGGATGGGGAGACCCAGTACTTC
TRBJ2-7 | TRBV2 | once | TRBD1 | CASSEQGAAYEQYF | TGTGCCAGCAGCGAACAGGGGGCTGCCTACGAGCAGTACTTC
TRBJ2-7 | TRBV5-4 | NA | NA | CASSAPWSTEQYF | TGTGCCAGCAGCGCCCCGTGGAGTACCGAGCAGTACTTC
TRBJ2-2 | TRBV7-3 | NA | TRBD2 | CASSLRASGNTGELFF | TGTGCCAGCAGCTTACGGGCTAGCGGGAACACCGGGGAGCTGTTTTTT
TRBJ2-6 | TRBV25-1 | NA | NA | CASSQPSGANVLTF | TGTGCCAGCAGTCAACCATCTGGGGCCAACGTCCTGACTTTC
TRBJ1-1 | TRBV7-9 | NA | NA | CASSLGVGSVEAFF | TGTGCCAGCAGCTTAGGAGTGGGGAGTGTTGAAGCTTTCTTT
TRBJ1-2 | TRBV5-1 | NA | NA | CASSLEGLGIYGYTF | TGCGCCAGCAGCTTGGAAGGTCTGGGAATCTATGGCTACACCTTC
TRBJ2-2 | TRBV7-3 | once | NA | CASSLNLAGELFF | TGTGCCAGCAGCTTAAACCTGGCCGGGGAGCTGTTTTTT
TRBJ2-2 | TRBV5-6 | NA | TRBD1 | CASGQGALLNTGELFF | TGTGCCAGCGGACAGGGGGCCCTCCTGAACACCGGGGAGCTGTTTTTT
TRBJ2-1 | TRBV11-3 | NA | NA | CASSLFRDSNEQFF | TGTGCCAGCAGCTTATTTCGGGACTCTAATGAGCAGTTCTTC
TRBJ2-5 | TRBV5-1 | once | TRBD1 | CASRPWTGGETQYF | TGCGCCAGCAGGCCTTGGACAGGGGGTGAGACCCAGTACTTC
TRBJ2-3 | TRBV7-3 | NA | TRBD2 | CASSPGLASDTQYF | TGTGCCAGCAGCCCGGGACTAGCCTCAGATACGCAGTATTTT
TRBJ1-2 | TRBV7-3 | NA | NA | CASSLEGGNYGYTF | TGTGCCAGCAGCTTAGAAGGGGGGAACTATGGCTACACCTTC